The 30 T cell receptor beta chains below were found in one sample sequenced in a study of cytomegalovirus exposure and HLA in healthy donors. PCR involved 60 Vbeta and 13 Jbeta primers. Using immunoSEQ multiplex PCR, the repertoire was profiled, and TCRdb retains in-frame clones only, with some absent. This sample has some 130,000 clones; approximately 81% occur once, and the top ten carry roughly 2%. Sequenced input: PBMCs. Receptors originate from a man aged 18 to 29 in good health and CMV-seronegative.

Comment on this clone: An end of the junction differs from the germline gene, which may be a read error. Other DNA sequences in the same sample also yield this CDR3. This chain links TRBV5-4 with TRBJ1-2; no reliable D call. The CDR3 contains 13 residues. The germline V gene encodes CDR1 SGHNT and CDR2 YYREEE (reference sequence). This chain's CDR3 is CASSLRVGDGYTF. CDR3 sequence (DNA): TGTGCCAGCAGCTTGCGGGTAGGAGATGGTTACACCTTC.

This chain uses TRBV4-1 with TRBJ1-2; 7 bases map to TRBD1. The CDR3 totals 17 residues. J gave up 5 bases and V 1 base, and 13 bases lay outside the gene matches. Germline CDR1 MGHRA, CDR2 YSYEKL. The CDR3 is CASSQGGMTGSYYGYTF. The CDR3 DNA reads TGCGCCAGCAGCCAAGGGGGTATGACAGGGTCCTATTATGGCTACACCTTC.

J is TRBJ1-2 and V is TRBV6-5, with TRBD1 matching 11 bases. Germline V gives CDR1 MNHEY, CDR2 SVGAGI. The V and J ends lost 2 bases and 3 bases, in that order; junction bases with no gene match: 5. The CDR3 spans 16 residues. CDR3 nucleotides: TGTGCCAGCAGTTACGCCCCGGGACAGGGGGACTATGGCTACACCTTC. As protein: CASSYAPGQGDYGYTF.

The chain is built from TRBV7-9 and TRBJ2-7; 9 nucleotides agree with TRBD1. This CDR3 has 18 amino acids. The trim removed 0 bases at V and 3 bases at J, leaving 12 bases unmatched. Looked up from germline, CDR1 is SEHNR and CDR2 is FQNEAQ (reference sequence). As DNA, the CDR3 is TGTGCCAGCAGCTTAGCTAAGCCCGGACAGGGGAGTAGCTACGAGCAGTACGTC. Translating it yields CASSLAKPGQGSSYEQYV.

The V and J genes are TRBV9 and TRBJ2-3, with no clear D. This CDR3 has 14 amino acids. The germline CDR1 and CDR2 sequences are SGDLS and YYNGEE. The V gene lost 2 bases and the J gene lost 2 bases, with 9 bases spanning the gap. The CDR3 loop is CASSVEIITDTQYF. The CDR3 nucleotides are TGTGCCAGCAGCGTCGAGATCATCACAGATACGCAGTATTTT.

Only one count was recorded for this clone. The chain carries TRBV28 and TRBJ2-7, with 15 positions matching TRBD2. Germline V gene data show CDR1 as MDHEN and CDR2 as SYDVKM. J lost 3 bases, V lost 6 bases, and 9 bases had no gene match. CDR3 length: 17 amino acids. Here the CDR3 reads CASRDWTSGRALYEQYF. The CDR3 nucleotides read TGTGCCAGCAGGGATTGGACTAGCGGGAGGGCCCTCTACGAGCAGTACTTC.

The J gene is TRBJ2-1, the V gene TRBV7-2; unclear D gene. Per germline, CDR1 SGHTA and CDR2 FQGNSA. CDR3 length: 11 amino acids. Trimming pared 5 bases from V and 5 bases from J, leaving 4 bases between. CDR3 nucleotides: TGTGCCAGCAGCCGGGACAATGAGCAGTTCTTC. Protein sequence: CASSRDNEQFF. The full variable domain, in which reference TRBV7-2 and TRBJ2-1 provide the parts outside the CDR3, is GAGVSQSPSNKVTEKGKDVELRCDPISGHTALYWYRQSLGQGLEFLIYFQGNSAPDKSGLPSDRFSAERTGGSVSTLTIQRTQQEDSAVYLCASSRDNEQFFGPGTRLTVL.

The chain couples TRBV2 to TRBJ2-7; TRBD1 agrees at 7 bases. The CDR3 runs to 13 residues. The germline V gene encodes CDR1 SNHLY and CDR2 FYNNEI. The V and J ends lost 5 bases and 6 bases, in that order; junction bases with no gene match: 7. The DNA for the CDR3 is TGTGCCAGCAGTTCCGACAGGGCTGCCGAGCAGTACGTC. This encodes CASSSDRAAEQYV.

The chain links TRBV10-1 to TRBJ2-3; 8 bases agree with TRBD2. Germline CDR1 and CDR2: WNHNN and SYGVQD (reference sequence). Trimming cost V 2 bases and J 2 bases; bases outside gene matches: 6. CDR3 size: 16 residues. CDR3: CASSEPGLGDTDTQYF. The DNA of the CDR3 is TGCGCCAGCAGTGAGCCGGGACTAGGTGACACAGATACGCAGTATTTT.

The chain is built from TRBV11-2 and TRBJ2-3; 10 bases line up with TRBD2. V dropped 5 bases and J dropped 0; count of bases not matched to a gene: 8. The CDR3 length is 17 residues. CDR1 SGHAT and CDR2 FQNNGV come from the germline V gene. The CDR3 loop reads CASSPRTSGSSTDTQYF. The CDR3 DNA reads TGTGCCAGCAGCCCGCGGACTAGCGGCTCTAGCACAGATACGCAGTATTTT.

The CDR3 loop is CASSMTSGNEQFF. Written as DNA, the CDR3 is TGTGCCAGTAGTATGACTAGTGGCAATGAGCAGTTCTTC. The chain carries TRBV19 and TRBJ2-1, with D perhaps TRBD2 (6 bases). V lost 3 bases and J 6 bases, leaving 9 bases between the germline ends. Germline-derived CDR1 and CDR2 are LNHDA and SQIVND (reference sequence). The CDR3 covers 13 residues.

This clone was picked up a small number of times. This chain connects TRBV5-1 to TRBJ2-7, with 8 positions matching TRBD2. The CDR3 covers 16 residues. Looked up from germline, CDR1 is SGHRS and CDR2 is YFSETQ. The junction had 5 bases not matched to a gene; V was cut back by 0 bases and J by 0 bases. The CDR3 bases are TGCGCCAGCAGCTTGGGATCTAGCGGGTACTCCTACGAGCAGTACGTC. Protein sequence: CASSLGSSGYSYEQYV.

This clone was seen a few times. The V and J genes are TRBV5-1 and TRBJ1-2, with 9 bases fitting TRBD1. The J segment lost 4 bases and the V segment lost 4 bases, leaving 5 bases of the junction unmatched. The germline V gene has CDR1 SGHRS and CDR2 YFSETQ. This CDR3 spans 14 amino acids. Here the CDR3 DNA reads TGCGCCAGCAGCAATCCGGGACAGGGCTATGGCTACACCTTC. This gives the protein CASSNPGQGYGYTF.

V and J are TRBV19 and TRBJ1-5; D is unresolved. Germline loops: CDR1 LNHDA, CDR2 SQIVND (reference sequence). This CDR3 comprises 11 residues. V was clipped by 5 bases and J by 7 bases, with 6 bases between them. CDR3 amino acids: CASSSGQPQHF. The CDR3 DNA reads as TGTGCCAGTAGTTCGGGGCAGCCCCAGCATTTT.

The V gene is TRBV19, the J gene TRBJ2-5, with 7 bases fitting TRBD2. The CDR3 has 13 amino acids. CDR1 and CDR2 from the germline V gene are LNHDA and SQIVND (reference sequence). Germline trimming cut 10 bases from V and 7 bases from J; bases unmatched to any gene: 12. Written as DNA, the CDR3 is TGTGCCACCCAAGGCATCGGGGGGTGGACCCAGTACTTC. The encoded protein is CATQGIGGWTQYF.

This sequence joins TRBV19 and TRBJ2-6; 8 nucleotides match TRBD2. This CDR3 is 17 amino acids long. Looked up from germline, CDR1 is LNHDA and CDR2 is SQIVND (reference sequence). Trimming removed 6 bases from V and 1 base from J; junction bases left unmatched: 8. The CDR3: CASRGGLVRSGANVLTF. The CDR3 DNA reads TGTGCCAGTAGAGGGGGACTAGTACGATCTGGGGCCAACGTCCTGACTTTC.

V usage is TRBV4-3 and J usage is TRBJ1-2; D is perhaps TRBD1 (6 bases). Trimming removed 1 base at V and 0 bases at J, with 27 bases between. Per germline, CDR1 LGHNA and CDR2 YSLEER. CDR3 size: 21 residues. This CDR3 reads CASSQGGTLKGGSRANYGYTF. In DNA, the CDR3 is TGCGCCAGCAGCCAAGGTGGTACTCTCAAGGGGGGGAGCAGGGCTAACTATGGCTACACCTTC.

This chain uses TRBV19 with TRBJ1-6; D may be TRBD1 (6 bases). From germline, CDR1 is LNHDA and CDR2 SQIVND (reference sequence). The ends were cut back, 6 bases at V and 7 bases at J, with 13 bases in the middle. This CDR3 region has 14 residues. The CDR3 DNA reads as TGTGCCAGTAGCTACAGGGCTGGGAATTCACCCCTCCACTTT. It codes for CASSYRAGNSPLHF.

The chain recombines TRBV25-1 with TRBJ2-1; 7 bases are shared with TRBD2. V was pared by 8 bases and J by 9 bases, with 7 bases of the junction left unmatched. The CDR3 is 12 amino acids. Germline lookup yields CDR1 MGHDK and CDR2 SYGVNS. CDR3 DNA sequence: TGTGCCAGCCGCCTCCCTAGCGGTGAGCAGTTCTTC. Protein: CASRLPSGEQFF. The full variable domain, its missing parts supplied by reference TRBV25-1 and TRBJ2-1, is EADIYQTPRYLVIGTGKKITLECSQTMGHDKMYWYQQDPGMELHLIHYSYGVNSTEKGDLSSESTVSRIRTEHFPLTLESARPSHTSQYLCASRLPSGEQFFGPGTRLTVL.

The chain carries TRBV18 and TRBJ2-6; TRBD1 aligns across 7 bases. The J segment lost 0 bases and the V segment lost 1 base, leaving 6 bases of the junction unmatched. This CDR3 region has 18 residues. Germline lookup yields CDR1 KGHSH and CDR2 LQKENI. As DNA, the CDR3 is TGTGCCAGCTCACCACTTCCAGGGGGACCCTCTGGGGCCAACGTCCTGACTTTC. As protein: CASSPLPGGPSGANVLTF.

The chain uses TRBV5-1 and TRBJ1-1, with 7 nucleotides matching TRBD1. Germline V gene sequence: CDR1 SGHRS, CDR2 YFSETQ. The CDR3 loop spans 13 amino acids. Germline trimming cut 4 bases from V and 5 bases from J; bases unmatched to any gene: 5. The CDR3 DNA reads as TGCGCCAGCAGCATACAGGGGTGGACTGAAGCTTTCTTT. It codes for CASSIQGWTEAFF.

V usage is TRBV5-1 and J usage is TRBJ1-3, with 10 nucleotides matching TRBD1. The germline V gene has CDR1 SGHRS and CDR2 YFSETQ. With 4 bases clipped from V and 4 bases from J, the junction kept 5 bases outside the gene matches. CDR3 length equals 15 residues. The CDR3 DNA reads as TGCGCCAGCAGCCCCGGGACAGGGGTCGGAAACACCATATATTTT. This codes for CASSPGTGVGNTIYF. The whole variable domain, remainder taken from reference TRBV5-1 and TRBJ1-3, is KAGVTQTPRYLIKTRGQQVTLSCSPISGHRSVSWYQQTPGQGLQFLFEYFSETQRNKGNFPGRFSGRQFSNSRSEMNVSTLELGDSALYLCASSPGTGVGNTIYFGEGSWLTVV.

The gene calls are TRBV15 and TRBJ2-1, with D maybe TRBD2 (6 bases). The CDR3 runs 15 residues. V was trimmed by 5 bases and J by 8 bases, leaving 19 bases between them. CDR1 LNHNV and CDR2 YYDKDF come from the germline V gene (reference sequence). The CDR3: CATSPGLNGIDEQFF. CDR3 in DNA: TGTGCCACCAGCCCCGGACTAAATGGGATCGATGAGCAGTTCTTC.

This clone was observed a handful of times. The chain couples TRBV18 to TRBJ1-5, with D unresolved. The CDR3 totals 14 residues. Germline V gene sequence: CDR1 KGHSH, CDR2 LQKENI. The V gene lost 2 bases and the J gene lost 4 bases, with 9 bases spanning the gap. The CDR3 here is CASSPESQNQPQHF. CDR3 coding DNA: TGTGCCAGCTCACCAGAAAGTCAGAATCAGCCCCAGCATTTT.

The J gene is TRBJ2-5, the V gene TRBV11-2; 7 bases align to TRBD2. Matching the DNA end better, TRBJ2-7 makes the J call doubtful. This CDR3 spans 15 amino acids. Germline V gene data show CDR1 as SGHAT and CDR2 as FQNNGV. The CDR3 spells CASSFRLAVSYEQYF. The CDR3 coding sequence is TGTGCCAGCAGCTTTCGGCTAGCGGTCTCCTACGAGCAGTACTTC.

The chain couples TRBV6-5 to TRBJ1-2, with TRBD1 identical over 8 bases. This CDR3 spans 15 amino acids. The J segment lost 3 bases and the V segment lost 5 bases, leaving 8 bases of the junction unmatched. CDR1 is MNHEY, CDR2 SVGAGI, per germline. The CDR3 DNA sequence: TGTGCCAGCAGTCGTAGGACAGGGTTTGACTATGGCTACACCTTC. Its protein is CASSRRTGFDYGYTF.

This clone appeared once. The V call is TRBV30, the J call TRBJ2-1; TRBD1 aligns across 9 bases. The CDR3 consists of 13 residues. With V trimmed by 3 bases and J by 7 bases, 4 bases remained unmatched. Germline V gene data show CDR1 as GTSNPN and CDR2 as SVGIG (reference sequence). DNA of the CDR3: TGTGCCTGGAGGCTGACAGGGGGAAATGAGCAGTTCTTC. As protein: CAWRLTGGNEQFF.

The chain recombines TRBV5-5 with TRBJ1-5; D is possibly TRBD1 (5 bases). This CDR3 spans 14 amino acids. In germline, CDR1 is SGHKS, CDR2 YYEKEE (reference sequence). Between the trimmed V and J ends, which lost 3 bases and 4 bases, there was a span of 11 bases. CDR3 in DNA: TGTGCCAGCAGCTCATTCAGGGATAATCAGCCCCAGCATTTT. It codes for CASSSFRDNQPQHF. The full variable domain, in which reference TRBV5-5 and TRBJ1-5 provide the parts outside the CDR3, is DAGVTQSPTHLIKTRGQQVTLRCSPISGHKSVSWYQQVLGQGPQFIFQYYEKEERGRGNFPDRFSARQFPNYSSELNVNALLLGDSALYLCASSSFRDNQPQHFGDGTRLSIL.

The rearrangement joins TRBV10-1 to TRBJ1-6, with TRBD1 matching over 7 bases. V was clipped by 6 bases and J by 4 bases; unmatched bases: 9. The CDR3 contains 16 residues. Germline CDR1 is WNHNN and CDR2 is SYGVQD (reference sequence). DNA of the CDR3: TGCGCCAGCAGCTACCGGGACAGACCATATAATTCACCCCTCCACTTT. Its protein product is CASSYRDRPYNSPLHF.

V and J are TRBV5-4 and TRBJ2-1; 9 nucleotides agree with TRBD2. Losses at the gene ends were 0 bases for V and 11 bases for J; bases not matched to a gene: 6. The V gene's germline CDR1 is SGHNT and CDR2 YYREEE (reference sequence). This CDR3 is 14 amino acids long. The CDR3: CASSLAATSGQQFF. The CDR3 DNA sequence: TGTGCCAGCAGCTTGGCCGCTACTAGCGGGCAGCAGTTCTTC.